One and the same sample provided the 8 T cell receptor beta chains below, sequenced in a study of blood T cell repertoires in COVID-19. The method was immunoSEQ multiplex PCR; TCRdb's version includes in-frame clones alone and lacks a portion of them. This sample yields 150,000 to 200,000 clones, of which roughly 90% are seen a single time; over 15% belongs to the top ten. Sequencing was done on a sample of peripheral blood. The receptor set was obtained from a man between 60 and 70 years old with active or convalescent COVID-19.

The rearrangement uses TRBV5-1 and TRBJ1-1, with D possibly being TRBD1 (5 bases). V was shortened by 4 bases and J by 3 bases, with 16 bases between the two germline ends. This CDR3 region has 15 residues. Germline V gene data show CDR1 as SGHRS and CDR2 as YFSETQ. This CDR3 is CASSPEGRDHTEAFF. CDR3 DNA: TGCGCCAGCAGCCCGGAGGGGAGAGACCACACTGAAGCTTTCTTT.

This rearrangement joins TRBV2 to TRBJ2-7; the D is unclear. Trimming took 8 bases from V and 4 from J, leaving 9 bases between them. The CDR3 is 11 amino acids. Per the germline V gene, CDR1 is SNHLY and CDR2 is FYNNEI. The CDR3, as DNA: TGTGCCAGCGCTGAGATATACGAGCAGTACTTC. Translating it yields CASAEIYEQYF. Based on the CDR3 plus reference TRBV2 and TRBJ2-7, the full variable domain is EPEVTQTPSHQVTQMGQEVILRCVPISNHLYFYWYRQILGQKVEFLVSFYNNEISEKSEIFDDQFSVERPDGSNFTLKIRSTKLEDSAMYFCASAEIYEQYFGPGTRLTVT.

This clone occurred once. V gene TRBV10-3 combines with J gene TRBJ2-1; 13 nucleotides match TRBD2. The length of the CDR3 is 15 residues. V was clipped by 10 bases and J by 7 bases; unmatched bases: 10. Germline V CDR1 and CDR2: ENHRY, SYGVKD. CDR3 nucleotide sequence: TGTGCCACCCAAGGGGGACTAGCGGGAAAAAATGAGCAGTTCTTC. Protein: CATQGGLAGKNEQFF.

The rearrangement links TRBV4-1 to TRBJ2-5, with 12 bases lining up with TRBD2. The V gene's germline CDR1 is MGHRA and CDR2 YSYEKL. The CDR3 has 18 amino acids. V shed 4 bases and J 5 bases; nucleotides not matched to a gene: 14. This CDR3 is CASSPPSPSGGAGETQYF. The CDR3 nucleotides are TGCGCCAGCAGCCCCCCCAGTCCTAGCGGGGGGGCCGGGGAGACCCAGTACTTC.

The chain couples TRBV19 to TRBJ2-2, with D possibly TRBD1 on 6 matching bases. The CDR3 spans 15 residues. Trimming removed 3 bases at V and 6 bases at J, with 14 bases between. Germline assignment: CDR1 LNHDA and CDR2 SQIVND (reference sequence). The DNA for the CDR3 is TGTGCCAGTAGTATTGCACAGGGCGTCGCCGGGGAGCTGTTTTTT. This codes for CASSIAQGVAGELFF. The whole variable domain, filled in from reference TRBV19 and TRBJ2-2, reads DGGITQSPKYLFRKEGQNVTLSCEQNLNHDAMYWYRQDPGQGLRLIYYSQIVNDFQKGDIAEGYSVSREKKESFPLTVTSAQKNPTAFYLCASSIAQGVAGELFFGEGSRLTVL.

This clone was recorded only once. The chain has TRBV27 and TRBJ1-5; no definite D call. The CDR3 contains 15 residues. Trimming stripped 5 bases from V and 6 bases from J, with 17 bases between. CDR1 MNHEY and CDR2 SMNVEV come from the germline V gene (reference sequence). CDR3 nucleotide sequence: TGTGCCAGCAGTCCCGAACAGAATCTCCTTCAGCCCCAGCATTTT. The encoded protein is CASSPEQNLLQPQHF.

The chain joins TRBV10-3 to TRBJ1-2; a possible D gene is TRBD1 (6 bases). Germline lookup yields CDR1 ENHRY and CDR2 SYGVKD. The V gene lost 10 bases and the J gene lost 1 base, with 13 bases spanning the gap. The length of the CDR3 is 13 residues. The CDR3 is CAKSKDSNYGYTF. CDR3 sequence (DNA): TGTGCCAAATCAAAGGACAGTAACTATGGCTACACCTTC.

This chain connects TRBV5-4 to TRBJ1-1, with D unclear. The CDR3 is 15 amino acids. V was pared by 4 bases and J by 6 bases, with 19 bases between. CDR1 and CDR2 from the germline V gene are SGHNT and YYREEE (reference sequence). CDR3 in DNA: TGTGCCAGCAGCCCGGGATATGGACCCGGGGCTGAAGCTTTCTTT. It specifies CASSPGYGPGAEAFF.